The entry below describes one T cell receptor (beta chain). Its target is unknown. Genomic DNA of each subset was evenly split across several immunoSEQ plates. Assay: immunoSEQ multiplex PCR; the TCRdb copy retains only in-frame clones and omits some. This sample yields about 2 million clones, of which 85% to 95% are seen a single time; 0.1% to 0.15% belongs to the top ten. The data stem from a study of shared clonotypes between healthy human individuals. Germline CDR1 and CDR2: MGHRA and YSYEKL. The CDR3 contains 16 residues. Trimming at V came to 4 bases and at J to 5 bases, leaving 10 bases not matched to a gene. Overall study findings and caveats: What rarefaction showed was incomplete sorted-subset sequencing despite large depth. Naive subsets tended to show greater estimated richness than memory subsets.

This chain connects TRBV4-1 to TRBJ2-3, with 9 bases matching TRBD2. The TCR was taken from a man younger than 35 in good health. The sample consisted of naive CD4+ T cells sorted from blood. Stated subset: CD45RA+ positively selected. CDR3 region: CASSPRAGGRGDTQYF. The CDR3 DNA reads TGCGCCAGCAGCCCTCGGGCGGGGGGGCGTGGAGATACGCAGTATTTT.